The clone carrying this TCR beta chain has a handful of counts. Its antigen is not identified. This sample stems from a study of blood T cells in healthy people across ages. General study findings and limits: CMV status of donors was unknown, possibly confounding expanded clonotype changes. While age rose, TCR beta diversity per million T cells dropped in a roughly linear way. Diversity figures based on one million T cells were deemed too low.

Germline V gene lookup returns CDR1 SGHTA and CDR2 FQGNSA. The length of the CDR3 is 15 residues. The V gene lost 1 base and the J gene lost 0 bases, with 9 bases spanning the gap. Every participating donor contributed roughly 10 milliliters of peripheral blood through a draw. A second about 6 to 12 cycle PCR used barcoded and J-beta primers. TCRdb fed the 5' RACE reads into MiXCR, producing one record per CDR3 protein. Among roughly 930,000 distinct CDR3 sequences, 48% were seen once, and the ten largest hold around an eighth. The chain has TRBV7-2 and TRBJ1-1; D remains ambiguous. Specimen: blood. The clonotype comes from a man younger than 45 in good health. CDR3 DNA: TGTGCCAGCAGCTTAGAGCTTCCAATGAACACTGAAGCTTTCTTT. This sequence encodes CASSLELPMNTEAFF.